The entry that follows covers one TCR beta chain sequence. Other nucleotide sequences in the sample specify the same CDR3. The PCR made use of 60 Vbeta and 13 Jbeta primers. Method: immunoSEQ multiplex PCR; TCRdb's copy keeps in-frame clones and lacks some. The table records around 150,000 clones, approximately 80% of them present only once. The entry originates in a study of cytomegalovirus exposure and HLA in healthy donors. The receptor was derived from a woman in her forties or fifties in good health and CMV-seronegative. Input material: PBMCs.

The CDR3 here is CASSELGLSSYEQYF. The CDR3 DNA reads as TGTGCCAGCAGTGAACTGGGACTGAGCTCCTACGAGCAGTACTTC. This chain uses TRBV6-1 with TRBJ2-7; possibly TRBD2 for D (6 bases). CDR1 and CDR2 (germline): MNHNS, SASEGT. The CDR3 length is 15 residues. Trimming removed 2 bases from V and 0 bases from J, with 11 bases in between.